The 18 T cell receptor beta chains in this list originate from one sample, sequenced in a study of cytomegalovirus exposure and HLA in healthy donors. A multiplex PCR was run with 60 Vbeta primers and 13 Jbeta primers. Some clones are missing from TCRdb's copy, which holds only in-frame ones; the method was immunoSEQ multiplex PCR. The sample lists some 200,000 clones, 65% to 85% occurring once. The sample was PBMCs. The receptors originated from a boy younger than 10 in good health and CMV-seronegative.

The CDR3 reads CASSPGAVVGQSRTEAFF. The CDR3 DNA reads as TGTGCCAGCTCACCCGGAGCGGTAGTAGGACAGTCGAGAACTGAAGCTTTCTTT. V is TRBV18 and J is TRBJ1-1; maybe TRBD1 (6 bases). Trimming removed 3 bases at V and 5 bases at J, with 25 bases between. CDR1 KGHSH and CDR2 LQKENI come from the germline V gene. The CDR3 covers 18 residues.

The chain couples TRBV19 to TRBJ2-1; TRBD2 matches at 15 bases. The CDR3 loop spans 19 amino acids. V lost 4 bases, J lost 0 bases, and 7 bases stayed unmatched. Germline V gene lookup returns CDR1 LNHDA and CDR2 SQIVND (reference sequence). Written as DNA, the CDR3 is TGTGCCAGTAGTAGAACGGGACTAGCGGGAGGCTCCTCCTACAATGAGCAGTTCTTC. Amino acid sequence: CASSRTGLAGGSSYNEQFF.

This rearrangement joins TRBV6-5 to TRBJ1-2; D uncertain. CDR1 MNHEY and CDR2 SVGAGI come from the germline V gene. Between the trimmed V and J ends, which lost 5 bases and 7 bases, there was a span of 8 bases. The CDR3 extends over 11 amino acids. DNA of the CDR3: TGTGCCAGCAGTGAATGGAGTGGCTACACCTTC. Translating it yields CASSEWSGYTF.

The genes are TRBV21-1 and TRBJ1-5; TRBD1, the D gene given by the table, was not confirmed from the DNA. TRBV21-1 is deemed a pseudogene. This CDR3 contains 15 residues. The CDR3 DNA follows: TGTGCCAGCAGCCGCCGGGGGACAGAGTATCAGCCCCAGCATTTT. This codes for CASSRRGTEYQPQHF.

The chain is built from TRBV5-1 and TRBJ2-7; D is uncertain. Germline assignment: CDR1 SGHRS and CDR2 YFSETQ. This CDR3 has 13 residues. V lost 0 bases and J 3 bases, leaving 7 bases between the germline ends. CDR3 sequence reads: CASSLGQYYEQYF. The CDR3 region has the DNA TGCGCCAGCAGCTTGGGGCAGTACTACGAGCAGTACTTC.

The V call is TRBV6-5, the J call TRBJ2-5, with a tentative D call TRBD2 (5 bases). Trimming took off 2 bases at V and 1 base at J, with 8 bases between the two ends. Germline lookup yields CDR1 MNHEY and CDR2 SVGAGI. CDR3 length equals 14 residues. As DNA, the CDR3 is TGTGCCAGCAGTTACGGAGGTCTCCAAGAGACCCAGTACTTC. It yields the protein CASSYGGLQETQYF.

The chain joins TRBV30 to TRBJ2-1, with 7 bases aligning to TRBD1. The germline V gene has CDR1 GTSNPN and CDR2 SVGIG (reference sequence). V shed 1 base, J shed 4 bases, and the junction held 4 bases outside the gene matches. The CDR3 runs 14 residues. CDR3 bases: TGTGCCTGGAGTGGACAGGGAAATTACAATGAGCAGTTCTTC. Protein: CAWSGQGNYNEQFF. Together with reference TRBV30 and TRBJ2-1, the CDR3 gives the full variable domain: SQTIHQWPATLVQPVGSPLSLECTVEGTSNPNLYWYRQAAGRGLQLLFYSVGIGQISSEVPQNLSASRPQDRQFILSSKKLLLSDSGFYLCAWSGQGNYNEQFFGPGTRLTVL.

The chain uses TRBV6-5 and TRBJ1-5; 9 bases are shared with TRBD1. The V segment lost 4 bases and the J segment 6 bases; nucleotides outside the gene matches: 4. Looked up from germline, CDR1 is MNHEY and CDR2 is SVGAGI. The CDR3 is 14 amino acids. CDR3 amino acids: CASSSGTGTQPQHF. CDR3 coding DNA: TGTGCCAGCAGTTCCGGGACAGGGACTCAGCCCCAGCATTTT.

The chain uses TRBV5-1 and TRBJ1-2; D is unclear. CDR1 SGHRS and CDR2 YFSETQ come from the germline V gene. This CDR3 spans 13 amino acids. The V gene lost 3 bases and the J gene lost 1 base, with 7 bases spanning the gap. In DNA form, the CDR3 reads TGCGCCAGCAGCTCCAGGCTTAACTATGGCTACACCTTC. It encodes CASSSRLNYGYTF.

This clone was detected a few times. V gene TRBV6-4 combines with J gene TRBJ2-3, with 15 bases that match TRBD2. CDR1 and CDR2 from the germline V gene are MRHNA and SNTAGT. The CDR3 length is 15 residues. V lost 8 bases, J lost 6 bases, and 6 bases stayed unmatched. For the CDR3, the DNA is TGTGCCAGCGGGACTAGCGGGGGGTCGATGGATACGCAGTATTTT. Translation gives CASGTSGGSMDTQYF.

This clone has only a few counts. CDR3 amino acids: CASSQQGVKYTEAFF. The CDR3 region has the DNA TGCGCCAGCAGCCAACAGGGGGTTAAGTATACTGAAGCTTTCTTT. V is TRBV4-1 and J is TRBJ1-1, with 7 positions matching TRBD1. J gave up 5 bases and V 2 bases, and 8 bases lay outside the gene matches. Germline V lookup: CDR1 MGHRA, CDR2 YSYEKL. This CDR3 spans 15 amino acids.

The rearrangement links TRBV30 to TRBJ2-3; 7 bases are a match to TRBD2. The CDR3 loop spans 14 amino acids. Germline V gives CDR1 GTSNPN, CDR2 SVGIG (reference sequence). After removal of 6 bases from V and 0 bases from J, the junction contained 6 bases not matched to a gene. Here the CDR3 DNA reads TGTGCCTGCGGGGCTAGCGGCAGCACAGATACGCAGTATTTT. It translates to CACGASGSTDTQYF.

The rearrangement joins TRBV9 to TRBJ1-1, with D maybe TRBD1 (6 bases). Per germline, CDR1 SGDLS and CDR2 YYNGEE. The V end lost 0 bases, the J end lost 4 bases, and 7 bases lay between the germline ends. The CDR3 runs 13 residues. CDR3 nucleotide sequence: TGTGCCAGCAGCGTAGGGACAGTCACTGAAGCTTTCTTT. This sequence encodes CASSVGTVTEAFF.

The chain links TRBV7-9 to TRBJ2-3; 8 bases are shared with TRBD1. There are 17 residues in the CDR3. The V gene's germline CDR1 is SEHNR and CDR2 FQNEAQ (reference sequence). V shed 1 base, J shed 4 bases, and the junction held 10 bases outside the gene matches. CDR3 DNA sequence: TGTGCCAGCAGCTTAGTTATTTTCGGGACAGGAGCAGATACGCAGTATTTT. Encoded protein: CASSLVIFGTGADTQYF. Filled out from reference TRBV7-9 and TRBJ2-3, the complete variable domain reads DTGVSQNPRHKITKRGQNVTFRCDPISEHNRLYWYRQTLGQGPEFLTYFQNEAQLEKSRLLSDRFSAERPKGSFSTLEIQRTEQGDSAMYLCASSLVIFGTGADTQYFGPGTRLTVL.

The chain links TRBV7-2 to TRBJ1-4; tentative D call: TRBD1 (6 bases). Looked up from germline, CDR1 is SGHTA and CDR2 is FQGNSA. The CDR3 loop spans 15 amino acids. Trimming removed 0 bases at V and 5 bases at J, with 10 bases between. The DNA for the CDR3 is TGTGCCAGCAGCTTAGCCGCGGGGGGCAATGAAAAACTGTTTTTT. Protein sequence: CASSLAAGGNEKLFF. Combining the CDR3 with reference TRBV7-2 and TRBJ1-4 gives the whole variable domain GAGVSQSPSNKVTEKGKDVELRCDPISGHTALYWYRQSLGQGLEFLIYFQGNSAPDKSGLPSDRFSAERTGGSVSTLTIQRTQQEDSAVYLCASSLAAGGNEKLFFGSGTQLSVL.

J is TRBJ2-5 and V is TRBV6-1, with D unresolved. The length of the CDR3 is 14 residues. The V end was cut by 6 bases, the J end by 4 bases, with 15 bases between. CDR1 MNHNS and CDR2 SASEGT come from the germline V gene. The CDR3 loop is CASRGMISVETQYF. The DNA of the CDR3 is TGTGCCAGCAGGGGCATGATTTCAGTAGAGACCCAGTACTTC.

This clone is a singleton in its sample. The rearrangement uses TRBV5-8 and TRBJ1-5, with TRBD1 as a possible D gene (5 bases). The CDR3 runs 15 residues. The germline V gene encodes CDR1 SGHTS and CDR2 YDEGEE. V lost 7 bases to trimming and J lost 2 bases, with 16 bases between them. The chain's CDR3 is CASLPGVWGNQPQHF. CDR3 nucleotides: TGTGCCAGCTTGCCGGGGGTTTGGGGCAATCAGCCCCAGCATTTT.

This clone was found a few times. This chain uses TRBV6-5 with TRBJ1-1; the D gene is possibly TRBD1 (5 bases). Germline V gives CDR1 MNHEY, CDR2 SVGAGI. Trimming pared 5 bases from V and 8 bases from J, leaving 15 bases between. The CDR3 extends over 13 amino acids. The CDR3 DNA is TGTGCCAGCAGTAATACCAGGGTGGGAGAAGCTTTCTTT. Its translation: CASSNTRVGEAFF.